These 28 T cell receptor beta chains came from one sample sequenced in a study of T cells in Graves' hyperthyroidism and ophthalmopathy. The investigators amplified TCR beta CDR3 regions from RNA transcripts. The HTBI primer set served for first-round RT-PCR of the TCR CDR3. One entry per CDR3 protein results from TCRdb running MiXCR on the multiplex PCR reads. The data show fewer than 300,000 distinct CDR3 sequences, with 13% to 15% seen just once and around 30% held by the top ten. Sequences were obtained from blood. The receptors were gathered from a woman in her 50s with Graves' hyperthyroidism that later progressed to Graves' ophthalmopathy.

This clonotype has ten or more counts. The chain employs TRBV5-1 and TRBJ1-2; the match to TRBD1 covers 9 bases. This CDR3 is built from 15 residues. The germline V gene has CDR1 SGHRS and CDR2 YFSETQ. V was clipped by 0 bases and J by 2 bases; unmatched bases: 2. In nucleotides, the CDR3 is TGCGCCAGCAGCTTGGGTGGACAGGGGAACTATGGCTACACCTTC. Translation gives CASSLGGQGNYGYTF.

This clonotype has at least ten counts. V gene TRBV27 combines with J gene TRBJ2-2; D is undetermined. From germline, CDR1 is MNHEY and CDR2 SMNVEV (reference sequence). Trimming removed 3 bases at V and 10 bases at J, with 15 bases between. This CDR3 contains 14 residues. CDR3 coding DNA: TGTGCCAGCAGTTTTATGGATGGGGTATTGGAGCTGTTTTTT. Amino acid sequence: CASSFMDGVLELFF.

This clonotype was recorded at least ten times. This chain uses TRBV11-2 with TRBJ2-1; no definite D call. CDR3 length: 14 amino acids. The germline CDR1 and CDR2 sequences are SGHAT and FQNNGV. Trimming shortened V by 5 bases and J by 0 bases, and 8 bases separated the two germline ends. Here the CDR3 DNA reads TGTGCCAGCAGCCCCCTATTCTCCTACAATGAGCAGTTCTTC. Its translation is CASSPLFSYNEQFF. The full variable domain, its missing parts supplied by reference TRBV11-2 and TRBJ2-1, is EAGVAQSPRYKIIEKRQSVAFWCNPISGHATLYWYQQILGQGPKLLIQFQNNGVVDDSQLPKDRFSAERLKGVDSTLKIQPAKLEDSAVYLCASSPLFSYNEQFFGPGTRLTVL.

Many counts were recorded for this clonotype. V and J are TRBV6-6 and TRBJ2-7; TRBD1 matches at 10 bases. Trimming took 2 bases from V and 6 from J; bases not matched to a gene: 7. The CDR3 is 15 residues long. CDR1 and CDR2 (germline): MNHNY, SVGAGI (reference sequence). The CDR3 bases are TGTGCCAGCAGTTACCAAGGACAGGGGGTCTCCGAGCAGTACTTC. It specifies CASSYQGQGVSEQYF.

This clonotype came up a few times. The V gene is TRBV28, the J gene TRBJ1-5; D is perhaps TRBD1 (6 bases). V lost 4 bases and J 5 bases, leaving 18 bases between the germline ends. This CDR3 has 16 amino acids. Germline CDR1 is MDHEN and CDR2 is SYDVKM. The CDR3 here is CASSSSTGFGDQPQHF. The CDR3 DNA reads TGTGCCAGCAGTTCCTCGACAGGATTTGGGGATCAGCCCCAGCATTTT.

This clonotype was observed a handful of times. The rearrangement uses TRBV20-1 and TRBJ2-5, with 7 bases matching TRBD1. The CDR3 length is 12 residues. Germline V gives CDR1 DFQATT, CDR2 SNEGSKA (reference sequence). The junction had 4 bases not matched to a gene; V was cut back by 5 bases and J by 4 bases. In DNA form, the CDR3 reads TGCAGTGCTCTCCGGGACAGAGAGACCCAGTACTTC. Protein sequence: CSALRDRETQYF.

V usage is TRBV6-2 or TRBV6-3 and J usage is TRBJ2-2; TRBD2 might be the D (5 bases). Deletions cut 6 bases from V and 8 bases from J, with 10 bases between. The CDR3 spans 12 residues. Per germline, CDR1 MNHEY and CDR2 SVGEGT. CDR3 DNA sequence: TGTGCCAGCAGCCCCACGGGAGGGGAGCTGTTTTTT. Translated: CASSPTGGELFF.

The V and J genes are TRBV11-2 and TRBJ1-1, with D unclear. Germline CDR1 is SGHAT and CDR2 is FQNNGV. The length of the CDR3 is 11 residues. Trimming pared 0 bases from V and 11 bases from J, leaving 7 bases between. CDR3: CASSLDLRAFF. The DNA of the CDR3 is TGTGCCAGCAGCTTAGATCTACGGGCTTTCTTT.

This clonotype was counted ten times or more. This rearrangement joins TRBV6-6 to TRBJ2-7; 8 bases map to TRBD1. V lost 0 bases, J lost 6 bases, and 7 bases stayed unmatched. The CDR3 is 15 amino acids. The V gene's germline CDR1 is MNHNY and CDR2 SVGAGI (reference sequence). Here the CDR3 reads CASSYSGQGNSEQYF. The DNA of the CDR3 is TGTGCCAGCAGTTACTCCGGACAGGGCAATTCCGAGCAGTACTTC.

Note on this clonotype: This may arise from a read error, as a much more abundant clone is one base away. The chain links TRBV10-3 to TRBJ2-1; D may be TRBD1 or TRBD2 (5 bases each). The J call may be mistaken, given a closer DNA end match to TRBJ2-7. This CDR3 spans 12 amino acids. CDR1 is ENHRY, CDR2 SYGVKD, per germline. The CDR3 loop is CAIGGYNNEQYF. The CDR3 DNA reads TGTGCCATTGGGGGTTACAACAATGAGCAGTACTTC.

This clonotype showed up many times. One end of the junction varies from germline; a read error may be responsible. The chain carries TRBV12-3 or TRBV12-4 and TRBJ2-5; TRBD1 agrees at 7 bases. This CDR3 region has 11 residues. The CDR3 is CASNLGTAQYF. The CDR3 region has the DNA TGTGCCAGCAATTTAGGGACAGCCCAGTACTTC.

In its sample, this clonotype was seen many times. DNA for the CDR3: TGTGCCAGCAGTCCCGGGACTAGCGGGAGGAATGAGCAGTTCTTC. It encodes CASSPGTSGRNEQFF. This chain connects TRBV27 to TRBJ2-1; TRBD2 matches at 15 bases. The CDR3 sequence is 15 residues long. The V segment lost 5 bases and the J segment 7 bases; nucleotides outside the gene matches: 3. Germline V gene lookup returns CDR1 MNHEY and CDR2 SMNVEV (reference sequence).

This clonotype has ten or more counts. The V call is TRBV27, the J call TRBJ2-1; tentatively, D is TRBD2 (6 bases). CDR1 and CDR2 from the germline V gene are MNHEY and SMNVEV (reference sequence). This CDR3 spans 15 amino acids. Trimming removed 5 bases from V and 4 bases from J, with 15 bases in between. The CDR3 sequence: CASSLTSPLYNEQFF. The CDR3 DNA sequence: TGTGCCAGCAGTCTCACTAGCCCTTTGTACAATGAGCAGTTCTTC.

This clonotype was seen repeatedly, ten times or more. The J gene is TRBJ1-1, the V gene TRBV2; D unresolved. The V end lost 6 bases, the J end lost 7 bases, and 12 bases lay between the germline ends. The CDR3 is 12 amino acids. Germline CDR1 is SNHLY and CDR2 is FYNNEI. The CDR3 DNA reads TGTGCCAGCAGGCGTGCGACGTATGAAGCTTTCTTT. It translates to CASRRATYEAFF.

This clonotype has more than one count but fewer than ten. V usage is TRBV4-2 and J usage is TRBJ2-1; TRBD2 matches at 13 bases. With 4 bases clipped from V and 6 bases from J, the junction kept 15 bases outside the gene matches. CDR3 length equals 19 residues. Germline V gives CDR1 LGHNA, CDR2 YNFKEQ. This CDR3 is CASSPPDGLAGVLGNEQFF. The CDR3 coding sequence is TGTGCCAGCAGCCCCCCCGACGGACTAGCGGGAGTTTTGGGCAATGAGCAGTTCTTC.

Many counts were recorded for this clonotype. The rearrangement uses TRBV20-1 and TRBJ2-7; 14 bases map to TRBD2. Per germline, CDR1 DFQATT and CDR2 SNEGSKA (reference sequence). This CDR3 contains 15 residues. V trimming: 3 bases; J trimming: 3 bases; junction bases outside the gene matches: 4. The CDR3 DNA sequence: TGCAGTGCTAGGTCCGGGACTAGCGGGAGCTACGAGCAGTACTTC. Encoded protein: CSARSGTSGSYEQYF.

This clonotype was counted between two and nine times. This chain connects TRBV7-9 to TRBJ1-5; D is undetermined. From germline, CDR1 is SEHNR and CDR2 FQNEAQ (reference sequence). The V and J ends lost 0 bases and 3 bases respectively, with 9 bases between them. The CDR3 spans 15 residues. CDR3 region: CASSLARGPNQPQHF. The CDR3 DNA reads TGTGCCAGCAGCTTAGCGCGGGGTCCCAATCAGCCCCAGCATTTT.

This clonotype was observed at least ten times. The rearrangement uses TRBV30 and TRBJ2-1; 10 bases are shared with TRBD2. The trim removed 3 bases at V and 6 bases at J, leaving 11 bases unmatched. The germline gives CDR1 GTSNPN, CDR2 SVGIG (reference sequence). This CDR3 is 16 amino acids long. DNA for the CDR3: TGTGCCTGGAGAAAAGCGGGAGGGCCGCGAGTCAATGAGCAGTTCTTC. It specifies CAWRKAGGPRVNEQFF.

This clonotype has at least ten counts. V gene TRBV28 combines with J gene TRBJ2-1; 7 bases agree with TRBD2. Per germline, CDR1 MDHEN and CDR2 SYDVKM. The CDR3 consists of 15 residues. J was trimmed by 8 bases and V by 5 bases; bases with no gene match: 12. CDR3 sequence reads: CASSIPSGKIHEQFF. The CDR3 coding sequence is TGTGCCAGCAGTATCCCTAGCGGCAAGATTCATGAGCAGTTCTTC. The whole variable domain, remainder taken from reference TRBV28 and TRBJ2-1, is DVKVTQSSRYLVKRTGEKVFLECVQDMDHENMFWYRQDPGLGLRLIYFSYDVKMKEKGDIPEGYSVSREKKERFSLILESASTNQTSMYLCASSIPSGKIHEQFFGPGTRLTVL.

There are many counts of this clonotype. The J gene is TRBJ2-1, the V gene TRBV12-3 or TRBV12-4; a weak D match, TRBD2 (7 bases). There are 14 residues in the CDR3. V was trimmed by 1 base and J by 12 bases, leaving 16 bases between them. The CDR3 DNA sequence: TGTGCCAGCAGTTTAGGGTTCGGGGGGCAGGGGCAGTTCTTC. This sequence encodes CASSLGFGGQGQFF.

This clonotype was detected many times. This chain joins TRBV30 and TRBJ1-1; no clear D gene. Looked up from germline, CDR1 is GTSNPN and CDR2 is SVGIG (reference sequence). There are 11 residues in the CDR3. Trimming removed 2 bases from V and 8 bases from J, with 9 bases in between. The CDR3 sequence: CAWSRASEAFF. As DNA, the CDR3 is TGTGCCTGGAGTAGGGCCTCCGAAGCTTTCTTT.

The chain recombines TRBV12-3 or TRBV12-4 with TRBJ2-3; tentatively, D is TRBD2 (5 bases). The CDR3 length is 14 residues. Trimming removed 5 bases from V and 3 bases from J, with 12 bases in between. The CDR3 spells CASSGLGLTDTQYF. CDR3 nucleotides: TGTGCCAGCAGTGGACTCGGGTTGACAGATACGCAGTATTTT.

In this sample, this clonotype turned up many times. The chain uses TRBV5-6 and TRBJ1-4; the match to TRBD1 covers 10 bases. The V and J ends lost 4 bases and 6 bases, in that order; junction bases with no gene match: 6. This CDR3 has 15 residues. Germline CDR1 is SGHDT and CDR2 is YYEEEE. CDR3 region: CASSLTGTGDEKLFF. CDR3 bases: TGTGCCAGCAGCCTTACCGGGACAGGGGATGAAAAACTGTTTTTT.

The chain combines TRBV5-1 with TRBJ1-6; D perhaps matches TRBD1 (5 bases). Trimming took off 4 bases at V and 10 bases at J, with 21 bases between the two ends. The CDR3 length is 16 residues. Germline CDR1 is SGHRS and CDR2 is YFSETQ. This CDR3 is CASSPRDSRGGSPLHF. The CDR3 DNA reads as TGCGCCAGCAGCCCCCGGGACTCCCGAGGAGGGTCACCCCTCCACTTT.

This clonotype was picked up a small number of times. This sequence joins TRBV7-3 and TRBJ2-5; 11 nucleotides line up with TRBD2. V shed 5 bases and J 2 bases; nucleotides not matched to a gene: 16. The germline V gene encodes CDR1 SGHTA and CDR2 FQGTGA. This CDR3 contains 19 residues. DNA of the CDR3: TGTGCCAGCAGCAAGGGACTAGCGGACGGGCGGCGGACTCAAGAGACCCAGTACTTC. Translated: CASSKGLADGRRTQETQYF.

This clonotype was observed many times. V gene TRBV5-1 combines with J gene TRBJ1-2; D call uncertain. The germline V and J ends were trimmed by 6 bases and 2 bases, with 14 bases remaining between them. This CDR3 contains 14 residues. CDR1 is SGHRS and CDR2 is YFSETQ in the germline V gene. The CDR3 DNA is TGCGCCAGCATATGGGAGCTCCGGAACTATGGCTACACCTTC. Residues: CASIWELRNYGYTF.

This clonotype showed up many times. The J gene is TRBJ1-5, the V gene TRBV5-5, with unresolved D. The germline CDR1 and CDR2 sequences are SGHKS and YYEKEE (reference sequence). V lost 0 bases to trimming and J lost 5 bases, with 12 bases between them. The CDR3 contains 15 residues. CDR3: CASSLDWGNHQPQHF. The CDR3 DNA reads TGTGCCAGCAGCTTGGATTGGGGAAATCATCAGCCCCAGCATTTT.

The chain links TRBV7-6 to TRBJ1-5, with TRBD1 as a possible D gene (5 bases). Trimming removed 2 bases from V and 5 bases from J, with 10 bases in between. The length of the CDR3 is 14 residues. Germline V gene data show CDR1 as SGHVS and CDR2 as FNYEAQ. CDR3 in amino acids: CASSLPGSHQPQHF. CDR3 DNA sequence: TGTGCCAGCAGCTTACCAGGGTCGCATCAGCCCCAGCATTTT.